This TCR beta chain was recorded in a study of blood T cells in healthy people across ages. Regarding the study as a whole: More naive CD4+ cells and higher diversity were found in long-lived than in aged donors. Roughly linear declines in TCR beta diversity per million T cells occurred with age.

Donors gave around 10 milliliters of peripheral blood apiece. Worth noting for this clonotype: Its specificity is unknown.

Alongside a J-beta primer mix, a sample-barcoded 5' primer served in a second PCR lasting roughly 6 to 12 cycles. Unique molecular identifiers of 12 random nucleotides labeled each cDNA. TCRdb independently ran MiXCR on the 5' RACE reads; one entry per CDR3 protein. This sample has 1.8 million or so distinct CDR3 sequences; about two fifths occur once, and the top ten carry 23%. This clonotype was obtained from a human donor in good health. The material sequenced was blood.

CDR3 loop: CASSPWGHGDTGELFF. The DNA for the CDR3 is TGTGCCAGCAGTCCGTGGGGACATGGTGACACCGGGGAGCTGTTTTTT. The chain employs TRBV12-3 or TRBV12-4 and TRBJ2-2; perhaps TRBD1 as D (6 bases). V lost 5 bases and J lost 3, with 16 bases in between. This CDR3 has 16 amino acids.